The present T cell receptor (beta chain) was sequenced within a study of T cell repertoires in cytomegalovirus infection. Study-level background: Evidence of both CMV infection and a matching HLA type came from public TCR beta signatures.

TCRdb processed the reads anew with MiXCR; each CDR3 protein has one entry. The profile shows under 350,000 distinct CDR3 sequences, roughly a fifth of them singletons. With 6 bases removed from V and 9 bases from J, the gap between germline ends came to 15 bases. This CDR3 spans 14 amino acids. The sample holds many counts of this clonotype. What it recognizes is unknown. This TCR was recovered from a human donor in good health (CMV status not recorded). Some clones in this sample may be carry-over from other donors' samples. The input for sequencing was cultured PBMCs, taken from culture after CMV antigen stimulation. This sequence joins TRBV12-3 or TRBV12-4 and TRBJ1-6; D gene ambiguous. Here the CDR3 DNA reads TGTGCCAGCAGCCTACGGGGTGAAGGTTCACCCCTCCACTTT. Its protein product is CASSLRGEGSPLHF.